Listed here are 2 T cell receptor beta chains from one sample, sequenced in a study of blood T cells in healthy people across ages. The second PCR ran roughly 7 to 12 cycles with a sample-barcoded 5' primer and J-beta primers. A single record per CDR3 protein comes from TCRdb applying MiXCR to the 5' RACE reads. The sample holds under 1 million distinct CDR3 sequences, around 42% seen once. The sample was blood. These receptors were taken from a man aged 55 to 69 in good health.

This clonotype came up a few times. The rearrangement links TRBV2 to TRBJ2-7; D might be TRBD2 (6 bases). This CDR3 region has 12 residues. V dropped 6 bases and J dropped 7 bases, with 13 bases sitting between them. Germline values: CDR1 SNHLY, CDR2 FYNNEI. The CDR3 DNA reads TGTGCCAGCAGCCAGGGACTTTGGGAGCAGTACTTC. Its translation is CASSQGLWEQYF.

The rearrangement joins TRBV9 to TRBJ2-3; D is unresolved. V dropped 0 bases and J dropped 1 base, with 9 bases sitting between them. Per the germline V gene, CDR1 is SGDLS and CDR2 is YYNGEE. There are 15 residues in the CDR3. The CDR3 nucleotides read TGTGCCAGCAGCGTAGTTGCAGGACGCACAGATACGCAGTATTTT. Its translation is CASSVVAGRTDTQYF.